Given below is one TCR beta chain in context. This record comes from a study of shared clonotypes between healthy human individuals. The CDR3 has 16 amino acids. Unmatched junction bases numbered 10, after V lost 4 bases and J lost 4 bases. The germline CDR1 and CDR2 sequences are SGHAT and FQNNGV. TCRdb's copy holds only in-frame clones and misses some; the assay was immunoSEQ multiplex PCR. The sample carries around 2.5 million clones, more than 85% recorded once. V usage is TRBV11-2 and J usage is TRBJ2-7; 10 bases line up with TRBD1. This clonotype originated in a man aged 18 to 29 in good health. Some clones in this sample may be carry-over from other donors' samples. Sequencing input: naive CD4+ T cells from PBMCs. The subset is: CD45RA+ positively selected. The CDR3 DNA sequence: TGTGCCAGCAGCTACCCCGGGACAGGGGCGTTGTACGAGCAGTACTTC. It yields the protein CASSYPGTGALYEQYF. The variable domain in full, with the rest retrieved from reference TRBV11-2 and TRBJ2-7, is EAGVAQSPRYKIIEKRQSVAFWCNPISGHATLYWYQQILGQGPKLLIQFQNNGVVDDSQLPKDRFSAERLKGVDSTLKIQPAKLEDSAVYLCASSYPGTGALYEQYFGPGTRLTVT.